These 20 T cell receptor beta chains share one sample of origin, sequenced in a study of T-cell reconstitution after alpha-beta-depleted transplantation in children. The TCRbeta library incorporated unique molecular identifiers. TCRdb re-called the PCR reads through MiXCR, storing one row per CDR3 protein. Among about 150,000 distinct CDR3 sequences, roughly 8.8% were seen once, and the ten largest hold less than 20%. The specimen was PBMCs, mostly from graft donor cells, collected 180 days after TCRalphabeta/CD19-depleted stem cell transplant. These receptors were collected from a female patient between 2 and 15 years old who had a stem cell transplant for congenital amegakaryocytic thrombocytopenia, so the T cells may come from the graft donor.

This clonotype was counted ten times or more. V is TRBV18 and J is TRBJ2-1, with D maybe TRBD2 (5 bases). V was clipped by 2 bases and J by 5 bases, with 22 bases between them. This CDR3 is built from 18 residues. Germline assignment: CDR1 KGHSH and CDR2 LQKENI. The CDR3, as DNA: TGTGCCAGCTCACCAAGGTTAATCAATGCGGGCAGCAACAATGAGCAGTTCTTC. Protein sequence: CASSPRLINAGSNNEQFF.

This clonotype occurred many times. The gene calls are TRBV27 and TRBJ1-1, with no clear D. The CDR3 extends over 11 amino acids. Germline CDR1 MNHEY, CDR2 SMNVEV (reference sequence). Deletions cut 7 bases from V and 7 bases from J, with 10 bases between. In nucleotides, the CDR3 is TGTGCCAGCACTCCCCCGAGTGAAGCTTTCTTT. Its translation is CASTPPSEAFF.

This clonotype was recorded a few times. The chain couples TRBV20-1 to TRBJ2-7; 14 positions match TRBD2. Germline lookup yields CDR1 DFQATT and CDR2 SNEGSKA (reference sequence). The CDR3 contains 14 residues. V gave up 6 bases and J gave up 5 bases; unmatched junction bases: 6. This CDR3 reads CSARRLAGGNEQYF. The CDR3 nucleotides are TGCAGTGCAAGACGACTAGCGGGAGGGAACGAGCAGTACTTC.

On this clonotype itself: Germline is not matched at one junction end, which may reflect a read error. The chain joins TRBV20-1 to TRBJ1-5; the D is unclear. The CDR3 has 12 residues. Germline V gene lookup returns CDR1 DFQATT and CDR2 SNEGSKA (reference sequence). CDR3 in amino acids: CSASGRYHPQHF. The CDR3 nucleotides are TGCAGTGCTAGTGGACGGTATCATCCCCAGCATTTT.

This clonotype was counted many times. Here the CDR3 reads CASSPGTYTEAFF. CDR3 DNA: TGTGCCAGTAGCCCCGGGACATACACTGAAGCTTTCTTT. The chain employs TRBV19 and TRBJ1-1, with D maybe TRBD1 (6 bases). Between the trimmed V and J ends, which lost 6 bases and 3 bases, there was a span of 11 bases. CDR1 is LNHDA and CDR2 is SQIVND in the germline V gene (reference sequence). This CDR3 spans 13 amino acids.

This clonotype was seen a few times. The chain links TRBV28 to TRBJ2-2; D assignment may be TRBD1 or TRBD2 (5 bases each). CDR1 is MDHEN and CDR2 is SYDVKM in the germline V gene. CDR3 length equals 16 residues. V lost 5 bases, J lost 2 bases, and 15 bases lay in between. The CDR3 DNA follows: TGTGCCAGCAGTCCTCTGGGGACGGCCAACACCGGGGAGCTGTTTTTT. Translation gives CASSPLGTANTGELFF.

This clonotype was seen more than once but under ten times. The CDR3 DNA reads TGCAGCGTTGAAATAGCGGGACGTCCCTACAATGAGCAGTTCTTC. Translated, it gives CSVEIAGRPYNEQFF. The chain links TRBV29-1 to TRBJ2-1, with TRBD2 matching over 8 bases. Germline V gene lookup returns CDR1 SQVTM and CDR2 ANQGSEA. Trimming removed 2 bases from V and 2 bases from J; junction bases left unmatched: 5. The CDR3 extends over 15 amino acids.

This clonotype was detected many times. The V and J genes are TRBV29-1 and TRBJ1-1; no clear D gene. V was shortened by 3 bases and J by 0 bases, with 11 bases between the two germline ends. Germline V CDR1 and CDR2: SQVTM, ANQGSEA. The CDR3 loop spans 14 amino acids. The CDR3 protein is CSVEADRVNTEAFF. In nucleotides, the CDR3 is TGCAGCGTTGAGGCCGACCGTGTGAACACTGAAGCTTTCTTT. The variable domain in full, with the rest retrieved from reference TRBV29-1 and TRBJ1-1, is SAVISQKPSRDICQRGTSLTIQCQVDSQVTMMFWYRQQPGQSLTLIATANQGSEATYESGFVIDKFPISRPNLTFSTLTVSNMSPEDSSIYLCSVEADRVNTEAFFGQGTRLTVV.

This chain links TRBV20-1 with TRBJ2-5, with 9 bases aligning to TRBD2. The CDR3 sequence is 14 residues long. The germline gives CDR1 DFQATT, CDR2 SNEGSKA (reference sequence). The J segment lost 5 bases and the V segment lost 5 bases, leaving 9 bases of the junction unmatched. CDR3 DNA sequence: TGCAGTGCTCACCGTGCGGGGGGGCCGGAGACCCAGTACTTC. This gives the protein CSAHRAGGPETQYF.

This clonotype was observed many times. The genes are TRBV6-5 and TRBJ1-2; the D gene is possibly TRBD1 (6 bases). The germline V gene encodes CDR1 MNHEY and CDR2 SVGAGI. Trimming cost V 3 bases and J 4 bases, with 12 bases left between them. This CDR3 region has 14 residues. For the CDR3, the DNA is TGTGCCAGCAGTTATACGGACAGACCCTATGGCTACACCTTC. Its translation is CASSYTDRPYGYTF.

As concerns this clonotype: Compared with germline, one end of the junction differs, possibly owing to a read error. The chain employs TRBV6-2 or TRBV6-3 and TRBJ2-7; D might be TRBD1 (5 bases). CDR1 MNHEY and CDR2 SVGEGT come from the germline V gene. There are 10 residues in the CDR3. The CDR3 here is CTSKGYEQYF. CDR3 nucleotides: TGTACCAGCAAGGGGTACGAGCAGTACTTC.

This clonotype has a handful of counts. This sequence joins TRBV20-1 and TRBJ2-7, with D perhaps TRBD1 (7 bases). This CDR3 region has 15 residues. Trimming removed 0 bases from V and 3 bases from J, with 15 bases in between. The V gene's germline CDR1 is DFQATT and CDR2 SNEGSKA (reference sequence). CDR3 protein: CSARESRGDGYEQYF. The CDR3 DNA is TGCAGTGCTAGAGAGAGCAGGGGGGACGGCTACGAGCAGTACTTC.

This clonotype has ten or more counts. The V gene is TRBV20-1, the J gene TRBJ1-1; 11 bases are a match to TRBD1. This CDR3 has 15 amino acids. Trimming took 6 bases from V and 0 from J; bases not matched to a gene: 6. Germline CDR1 reads DFQATT; CDR2 reads SNEGSKA (reference sequence). CDR3 region: CSARTGGAMNTEAFF. CDR3 nucleotides: TGCAGTGCAAGGACAGGGGGCGCAATGAACACTGAAGCTTTCTTT.

The CDR3, as DNA: TGTGCCAGCAGTTTAGGCACCCCATCTCTAAGGAGGGCCCAGCATTTT. Its protein product is CASSLGTPSLRRAQHF. The V and J genes are TRBV12-3 or TRBV12-4 and TRBJ1-5; D unresolved. This CDR3 has 16 amino acids. V was cut by 1 base and J by 11 bases, with 21 bases left in between.

The CDR3 loop is CASGGAGGYRVRFF. The CDR3 nucleotides are TGTGCCAGCGGGGGGGCAGGGGGCTATAGGGTTCGGTTCTTC. V and J are TRBV12-3 or TRBV12-4 and TRBJ2-1, with D tentatively TRBD1 (8 bases). The CDR3 contains 14 residues. V lost 8 bases to trimming and J lost 15 bases, with 26 bases between them.

This clonotype was counted many times. V gene TRBV9 combines with J gene TRBJ2-2; 10 nucleotides agree with TRBD1. Germline-derived CDR1 and CDR2 are SGDLS and YYNGEE. The CDR3 covers 16 residues. With V trimmed by 3 bases and J by 4 bases, 6 bases remained unmatched. The CDR3 nucleotides are TGTGCCAGCAGCGGAGCCGGGACAGGGGTCACCGGGGAGCTGTTTTTT. This gives the protein CASSGAGTGVTGELFF.

J is TRBJ1-1 and V is TRBV18; 8 bases map to TRBD1. V dropped 2 bases and J dropped 0; count of bases not matched to a gene: 5. The germline V gene encodes CDR1 KGHSH and CDR2 LQKENI. The CDR3 sequence is 16 residues long. The CDR3 sequence: CASSPSQGALNTEAFF. DNA of the CDR3: TGTGCCAGCTCACCATCCCAGGGGGCATTGAACACTGAAGCTTTCTTT.

This clonotype was recorded at least ten times. The chain joins TRBV20-1 to TRBJ2-3; D may be TRBD2 (6 bases). Between the trimmed V and J ends, which lost 3 bases and 2 bases, there was a span of 15 bases. This CDR3 comprises 15 residues. Germline V gives CDR1 DFQATT, CDR2 SNEGSKA (reference sequence). The CDR3 loop reads CSASRPGVPTDTQYF. CDR3 sequence (DNA): TGCAGTGCTAGTAGGCCGGGAGTACCCACAGATACGCAGTATTTT.

In its sample, this clonotype was seen many times. The chain employs TRBV28 and TRBJ1-4; 10 bases agree with TRBD1. Trimming removed 6 bases from V and 8 bases from J; junction bases left unmatched: 9. The CDR3 covers 15 residues. Germline CDR1 and CDR2: MDHEN and SYDVKM. The CDR3 is CASRQDRGRGEKLFF. The CDR3 bases are TGTGCCAGCAGACAAGACAGGGGGCGCGGCGAAAAACTGTTTTTT.

The table lists this clonotype with a few counts. CDR3 residues: CSAQGHSNQPQHF. DNA of the CDR3: TGCAGTGCCCAGGGACATAGCAATCAGCCCCAGCATTTT. The chain uses TRBV20-1 and TRBJ1-5; D might be TRBD1 (6 bases). Germline V gene sequence: CDR1 DFQATT, CDR2 SNEGSKA (reference sequence). The CDR3 has 13 residues. V was trimmed by 6 bases and J by 0 bases, leaving 9 bases between them.